A selection of T cell receptor beta chains follows, all from one sample in a study of radiation and T cells in renal cell carcinoma. Repertoires were generated with immunoSEQ multiplex PCR, while TCRdb's copy carries only in-frame clones and drops some. The data hold 150,000 to 200,000 clones, with 88% observed a single time. Material: blood, obtained from a patient whose treatment included radiotherapy and nephrectomy. The source of these receptors is a woman in her fifties or sixties with renal cell carcinoma. The CDR3 runs from the conserved cysteine through the conserved F or W. Fields, in order: J gene, V gene, clone size, D gene, CDR3 protein, CDR3 DNA. The D gene is left open where the match is weak. Where a row states a size, it is once, few, many or the class of an expanded clone; other rows omit it.

J gene: TRBJ1-1; V gene: TRBV9; clone size: .; D gene: TRBD1; CDR3 protein: CASSPRDRWNTEAFF; CDR3 DNA: TGTGCCAGCAGCCCCCGGGACAGATGGAACACTGAAGCTTTCTTT
J gene: TRBJ2-1; V gene: TRBV7-3; clone size: .; D gene: TRBD2; CDR3 protein: CASSPTIEAGAYNEQFF; CDR3 DNA: TGTGCCAGCAGCCCGACGATCGAGGCGGGGGCCTACAATGAGCAGTTCTTC
J gene: TRBJ1-2; V gene: TRBV4-2; clone size: .; D gene: .; CDR3 protein: CASSPQGMSYGYTF; CDR3 DNA: TGTGCCAGCAGCCCACAGGGTATGAGCTATGGCTACACCTTC
J gene: TRBJ1-1; V gene: TRBV4-2; clone size: .; D gene: TRBD1; CDR3 protein: CASSQADREVTEAFF; CDR3 DNA: TGTGCCAGCAGCCAGGCCGACAGGGAGGTCACTGAAGCTTTCTTT
J gene: TRBJ2-5; V gene: TRBV7-7; clone size: .; D gene: .; CDR3 protein: CASSRDRQETQYF; CDR3 DNA: TGTGCTAGCAGCCGGGACCGACAAGAGACCCAGTACTTC
J gene: TRBJ1-5; V gene: TRBV9; clone size: .; D gene: .; CDR3 protein: CASSVGEVNQPQHF; CDR3 DNA: TGTGCCAGCAGCGTAGGGGAGGTCAATCAGCCCCAGCATTTT
J gene: TRBJ2-2; V gene: TRBV29-1; clone size: .; D gene: .; CDR3 protein: CSVAHQGPGELFF; CDR3 DNA: TGCAGCGTTGCACATCAGGGTCCCGGGGAGCTGTTTTTT
J gene: TRBJ2-7; V gene: TRBV2; clone size: once; D gene: .; CDR3 protein: CASSKEGYEQYF; CDR3 DNA: TGTGCCAGCAGCAAGGAAGGGTACGAGCAGTACTTC
J gene: TRBJ2-3; V gene: TRBV7-2; clone size: once; D gene: TRBD2; CDR3 protein: CASSSYVGGIDTQYF; CDR3 DNA: TGTGCCAGCAGCTCTTATGTGGGGGGGATAGATACGCAGTATTTT
J gene: TRBJ2-5; V gene: TRBV18; clone size: .; D gene: TRBD1; CDR3 protein: CASSPRTGDLGTQYF; CDR3 DNA: TGTGCCAGCTCACCACGGACAGGGGACTTGGGGACCCAGTACTTC
J gene: TRBJ1-2; V gene: TRBV10-3; clone size: .; D gene: .; CDR3 protein: CAISGQTLHNYGYTF; CDR3 DNA: TGTGCCATCAGTGGACAGACGCTCCATAACTATGGCTACACCTTC
J gene: TRBJ1-4; V gene: TRBV29-1; clone size: .; D gene: TRBD1; CDR3 protein: CSVGQGATNEKLFF; CDR3 DNA: TGCAGCGTCGGACAGGGCGCAACTAATGAAAAACTGTTTTTT
J gene: TRBJ2-3; V gene: TRBV5-1; clone size: .; D gene: .; CDR3 protein: CASSLAGSLDTDTQYF; CDR3 DNA: TGCGCCAGCAGCTTAGCAGGAAGTTTGGACACAGATACGCAGTATTTT
J gene: TRBJ2-1; V gene: TRBV5-1; clone size: .; D gene: TRBD2; CDR3 protein: CASSTGTSGGNEQFF; CDR3 DNA: TGCGCCAGCAGCACAGGGACTAGCGGGGGGAATGAGCAGTTCTTC
J gene: TRBJ1-1; V gene: TRBV6-6; clone size: .; D gene: .; CDR3 protein: CASSSRLNTEAFF; CDR3 DNA: TGTGCCAGCAGTTCCAGACTGAACACTGAAGCTTTCTTT
J gene: TRBJ2-4; V gene: TRBV5-1; clone size: .; D gene: .; CDR3 protein: CASSTLGGAQYF; CDR3 DNA: TGCGCCAGCAGCACCCTGGGGGGAGCCCAGTACTTC